This T cell receptor (beta chain) was sequenced during a study of OX40 agonist ivuxolimab in advanced cancers. Study results and caveats: Expanded peripheral T cells had an undetermined antigen specificity. At 0.1 to 3.0 mg/kg, clonal expansion of CD4+ and CD8+ blood T cells had occurred by week 6. Expanded clones belonging to CD8+ T cells outnumbered, on average, those of CD4+.

Exclusion applied to patients with autoimmune disease history or systemic immunosuppression. The protocol was immunoSEQ multiplex PCR, while the TCRdb copy is restricted to in-frame clones and leaves out a portion. Of 30,000 to 45,000 clones in the sample, approximately 79% were seen once. The CDR3 totals 14 residues. CDR1 SNHLY and CDR2 FYNNEI come from the germline V gene. V lost 5 bases and J 0 bases, leaving 9 bases between the germline ends. Note on this clone: What it binds is unknown.

The receptor comes from an adult with an advanced solid tumor such as melanoma, head and neck, liver or kidney cancer. The rearrangement uses TRBV2 and TRBJ2-3; perhaps TRBD1 as D (5 bases). Source: CD4+ or CD8+ T cells sorted from blood, taken in a trial of the OX40 agonist ivuxolimab. CDR3 DNA: TGTGCCAGCAGTCTGGGGCCTAGCACAGATACGCAGTATTTT. Translated: CASSLGPSTDTQYF.